The sample holds many counts of the clone carrying this T cell receptor (beta chain). Its antigen is as yet unknown. This entry is derived from a study of T cells in Graves' hyperthyroidism and ophthalmopathy. General study findings and limits: Most expanded thyroid clonotypes above 0.001 recurred in blood. Stable hyperthyroidism was separated from ophthalmopathy by a model based on 13 V-J features.

The diagnostic basis comprised clinical symptoms, serum thyroxine and TRAb, thyroid ultrasound and orbital computed tomography. Amplified regions were TCR beta CDR3 sequences from RNA transcripts. A set of HTBI primers served as the primers for a first-round RT-PCR of the TCR CDR3. TCRdb passed the multiplex PCR reads through MiXCR, listing each CDR3 protein once. The sample holds tens of thousands of distinct CDR3 sequences, around 50% seen once. The source of this sequence is a young woman with Graves' ophthalmopathy. Sequencing was performed on blood.

The CDR3 DNA reads as TGTGCCAGCAGGAGGGAGGACACCATATATTTT. Translated, it gives CASRREDTIYF. This chain uses TRBV9 with TRBJ1-3; D gene unclear. V lost 5 bases and J lost 8, with 8 bases in between. Germline V gene lookup returns CDR1 SGDLS and CDR2 YYNGEE. This CDR3 comprises 11 residues.